One and the same sample provided the 29 T cell receptor beta chains below, sequenced in a study of control samples from healthy donors and cancer patients. This table comes from immunoSEQ multiplex PCR, and its TCRdb copy is limited to in-frame clones, with some not included. Of tens of thousands of clones listed, approximately 80% are singletons. Material: PBMCs. The receptors derive from a woman in her fifties or sixties with lung cancer.

The rearrangement links TRBV7-9 to TRBJ1-1, with D possibly matching TRBD1 (5 bases). Germline V CDR1 and CDR2: SEHNR, FQNEAQ (reference sequence). The CDR3 runs 14 residues. Trimming removed 5 bases from V and 1 base from J, with 11 bases in between. The CDR3 spells CASSPGEWNTEAFF. The CDR3 bases are TGTGCCAGCAGCCCGGGGGAATGGAACACTGAAGCTTTCTTT.

V usage is TRBV2 and J usage is TRBJ1-1; D is unclear. CDR3 size: 13 residues. The germline V and J ends were trimmed by 6 bases and 4 bases, with 12 bases remaining between them. Germline lookup yields CDR1 SNHLY and CDR2 FYNNEI. The CDR3 region is CASSPIGFTEAFF. DNA of the CDR3: TGTGCCAGCAGCCCCATAGGGTTCACTGAAGCTTTCTTT.

The chain couples TRBV19 to TRBJ2-2; D may be TRBD2 (5 bases). Trimming cost V 2 bases and J 6 bases, with 7 bases left between them. Germline CDR1 is LNHDA and CDR2 is SQIVND (reference sequence). CDR3 length: 13 amino acids. In DNA form, the CDR3 reads TGTGCCAGTAGTATACGAGGGCCCGGGGAGCTGTTTTTT. It yields the protein CASSIRGPGELFF.

The J gene is TRBJ1-2, the V gene TRBV6-2 or TRBV6-3; D perhaps matches TRBD1 (6 bases). The CDR3 is 13 amino acids. The germline gives CDR1 MNHEY, CDR2 SVGEGT. Trimming took off 4 bases at V and 5 bases at J, with 11 bases between the two ends. The CDR3 DNA follows: TGTGCCAGCAGTTCGATGGACAGTTATGGCTACACCTTC. This encodes CASSSMDSYGYTF.

The chain uses TRBV5-5 and TRBJ2-2, with TRBD1 matching over 8 bases. The CDR3 covers 15 residues. The V segment lost 5 bases and the J segment 2 bases; nucleotides outside the gene matches: 5. The V gene's germline CDR1 is SGHKS and CDR2 YYEKEE (reference sequence). This chain's CDR3 is CASRDREVNTGELFF. The CDR3 nucleotides read TGTGCCAGCAGGGACAGGGAAGTTAACACCGGGGAGCTGTTTTTT. The full variable domain, rest sourced from reference TRBV5-5 and TRBJ2-2, is DAGVTQSPTHLIKTRGQQVTLRCSPISGHKSVSWYQQVLGQGPQFIFQYYEKEERGRGNFPDRFSARQFPNYSSELNVNALLLGDSALYLCASRDREVNTGELFFGEGSRLTVL.

This sequence joins TRBV12-5 and TRBJ2-3; 8 bases are a match to TRBD2. Germline V gives CDR1 LGHNT, CDR2 FRNRAP. With V trimmed by 6 bases and J by 0 bases, 5 bases remained unmatched. This CDR3 contains 15 residues. CDR3 sequence reads: CASGAAGVSTDTQYF. Here the CDR3 DNA reads TGTGCTAGTGGAGCAGCGGGGGTGAGCACAGATACGCAGTATTTT.

This clone was counted once. The chain employs TRBV7-9 and TRBJ2-4, with 10 bases fitting TRBD1. This CDR3 is 16 amino acids long. V lost 1 base and J lost 7; bases outside the gene matches: 7. Germline-derived CDR1 and CDR2 are SEHNR and FQNEAQ (reference sequence). CDR3 DNA sequence: TGTGCCAGCAGCTTAGGACAGGGGGCCGCTAGGAACATTCAGTACTTC. Its translation is CASSLGQGAARNIQYF. The full variable domain, completed using reference TRBV7-9 and TRBJ2-4, is DTGVSQNPRHKITKRGQNVTFRCDPISEHNRLYWYRQTLGQGPEFLTYFQNEAQLEKSRLLSDRFSAERPKGSFSTLEIQRTEQGDSAMYLCASSLGQGAARNIQYFGAGTRLSVL.

This chain joins TRBV6-5 and TRBJ2-5, with D hard to call. Trimming left V 8 bases short and J 3 bases short, with 4 bases between. CDR1 is MNHEY, CDR2 SVGAGI, per germline. This CDR3 is built from 10 residues. For the CDR3, the DNA is TGTGCCAGCGGCGAAGAGACCCAGTACTTC. Amino acid sequence: CASGEETQYF.

The V gene is TRBV5-6, the J gene TRBJ1-1, with 9 bases fitting TRBD1. CDR3 length: 15 residues. The germline V gene has CDR1 SGHDT and CDR2 YYEEEE. J gave up 1 base and V 4 bases, and 5 bases lay outside the gene matches. In DNA, the CDR3 is TGTGCCAGCAGCCCGGACAGGGGCGAGAACACTGAAGCTTTCTTT. Residues: CASSPDRGENTEAFF.

As concerns this clone: Other nucleotide sequences from this sample produce the same CDR3. V usage is TRBV30 and J usage is TRBJ2-1, with TRBD2 matching 7 bases. CDR1 is GTSNPN and CDR2 is SVGIG in the germline V gene (reference sequence). Trimming at V came to 2 bases and at J to 0 bases, leaving 4 bases not matched to a gene. There are 15 residues in the CDR3. CDR3 sequence: CAWSSGGYSYNEQFF. The DNA for the CDR3 is TGTGCCTGGAGTTCCGGGGGGTACTCCTACAATGAGCAGTTCTTC.

J is TRBJ1-4 and V is TRBV28; D is possibly TRBD1 (5 bases). Germline CDR1 and CDR2: MDHEN and SYDVKM. The CDR3 has 14 amino acids. V gave up 4 bases and J gave up 8 bases, with 14 bases separating them. The CDR3 region is CASSYQGDGEKLFF. The CDR3 nucleotides read TGTGCCAGCAGTTACCAAGGGGATGGAGAAAAACTGTTTTTT.

The V and J genes are TRBV10-3 and TRBJ1-1, with 12 positions matching TRBD1. There are 15 residues in the CDR3. Germline-derived CDR1 and CDR2 are ENHRY and SYGVKD. V lost 4 bases, J lost 3 bases, and 3 bases stayed unmatched. Written as DNA, the CDR3 is TGTGCCATCAGTGGGGGACAGGGGGCTGACACTGAAGCTTTCTTT. This codes for CAISGGQGADTEAFF.

V is TRBV7-8 and J is TRBJ1-5; weak D call: TRBD1 (5 bases). The CDR3 length is 16 residues. Germline V gene sequence: CDR1 SGHVS, CDR2 FQNEAQ. V was trimmed by 1 base and J by 3 bases, leaving 13 bases between them. The CDR3 here is CASSLGDRGLNQPQHF. In nucleotides, the CDR3 is TGTGCCAGCAGCTTAGGTGACCGGGGCCTCAATCAGCCCCAGCATTTT.

This rearrangement joins TRBV4-2 to TRBJ2-2; 12 bases agree with TRBD2. Losses at the gene ends were 1 base for V and 1 base for J; bases not matched to a gene: 1. The CDR3 length is 17 residues. Looked up from germline, CDR1 is LGHNA and CDR2 is YNFKEQ. The CDR3: CASSQGTSGVNTGELFF. The DNA of the CDR3 is TGTGCCAGCAGCCAAGGGACTAGCGGGGTGAACACCGGGGAGCTGTTTTTT.

The table lists this clone with a few counts. The gene calls are TRBV6-5 and TRBJ2-3; D is undetermined. Trimming took 2 bases from V and 1 from J, leaving 10 bases between them. Germline V gene data show CDR1 as MNHEY and CDR2 as SVGAGI. The CDR3 contains 15 residues. The CDR3 sequence: CASSYQRSRTDTQYF. The CDR3 DNA reads as TGTGCCAGCAGTTACCAACGCAGCCGCACAGATACGCAGTATTTT.

The chain combines TRBV7-9 with TRBJ2-1; D remains unclear. This CDR3 spans 12 amino acids. Trimming shortened V by 5 bases and J by 2 bases, and 4 bases separated the two germline ends. The V gene's germline CDR1 is SEHNR and CDR2 FQNEAQ (reference sequence). CDR3 in DNA: TGTGCCAGCAGCCGACCCTACAATGAGCAGTTCTTC. This gives the protein CASSRPYNEQFF.

This clone is medium-sized in the sample. This chain's CDR3 is CASSLVQMTLSTEAFF. CDR3 bases: TGTGCCAGCAGCCTCGTACAGATGACTCTGAGCACTGAAGCTTTCTTT. The chain employs TRBV7-9 and TRBJ1-1, with unresolved D. The CDR3 consists of 16 residues. Trimming removed 5 bases from V and 4 bases from J, with 20 bases in between. Germline V gene sequence: CDR1 SEHNR, CDR2 FQNEAQ (reference sequence).

This clone has a single count. The chain has TRBV28 and TRBJ2-1; the match to TRBD1 covers 10 bases. Germline V gives CDR1 MDHEN, CDR2 SYDVKM. The CDR3 length is 19 residues. J gave up 0 bases and V 6 bases, and 14 bases lay outside the gene matches. The CDR3 nucleotides read TGTGCCAGCAGCGGGGACAGGGGCGGCATGCTGAGCTCCTACAATGAGCAGTTCTTC. The encoded protein is CASSGDRGGMLSSYNEQFF.

This sequence joins TRBV27 and TRBJ1-6; TRBD1 matches 7 bases. Germline trimming cut 5 bases from V and 10 bases from J; bases unmatched to any gene: 8. Germline CDR1 reads MNHEY; CDR2 reads SMNVEV (reference sequence). The CDR3 extends over 14 amino acids. This chain's CDR3 is CASSPDRVNSPLHF. CDR3 DNA sequence: TGTGCCAGCAGTCCCGACAGGGTGAACTCACCCCTCCACTTT.

This chain joins TRBV7-9 and TRBJ2-3, with D unresolved. The CDR3 totals 12 residues. The germline CDR1 and CDR2 sequences are SEHNR and FQNEAQ (reference sequence). Trimming removed 5 bases from V and 3 bases from J, with 6 bases in between. CDR3 nucleotides: TGTGCCAGCAGCCCAGATACAGATACGCAGTATTTT. Encoded protein: CASSPDTDTQYF.

This chain links TRBV27 with TRBJ1-1; D remains ambiguous. Deletions cut 6 bases from V and 5 bases from J, with 13 bases between. Germline assignment: CDR1 MNHEY and CDR2 SMNVEV (reference sequence). This CDR3 has 13 amino acids. The DNA for the CDR3 is TGTGCCAGCAGGATCGCGTTCTGGACTGAAGCTTTCTTT. This translates into CASRIAFWTEAFF.

The chain is built from TRBV12-3 or TRBV12-4 and TRBJ1-5; no firm D call. The length of the CDR3 is 12 residues. Trimming took off 6 bases at V and 3 bases at J, with 6 bases between the two ends. The DNA for the CDR3 is TGTGCCAGCAGGTACAACAATCAGCCCCAGCATTTT. Translating it yields CASRYNNQPQHF.

V gene TRBV12-5 combines with J gene TRBJ1-2; the D is unclear. Germline-derived CDR1 and CDR2 are LGHNT and FRNRAP. The CDR3 has 13 residues. V was shortened by 1 base and J by 4 bases, with 7 bases between the two germline ends. The CDR3 bases are TGTGCTAGTGGTTTGGCGGATTTCTATGGCTACACCTTC. This sequence encodes CASGLADFYGYTF.

This clone came up once. This chain uses TRBV7-2 with TRBJ1-6; the D is unclear. Looked up from germline, CDR1 is SGHTA and CDR2 is FQGNSA. This CDR3 has 13 residues. With 1 base removed from V and 8 bases from J, the gap between germline ends came to 6 bases. The CDR3 nucleotides are TGTGCCAGCAGCTTAGTCGATGATTCACCCCTCCACTTT. This encodes CASSLVDDSPLHF. Full variable domain (remainder filled in from reference TRBV7-2 and TRBJ1-6): GAGVSQSPSNKVTEKGKDVELRCDPISGHTALYWYRQSLGQGLEFLIYFQGNSAPDKSGLPSDRFSAERTGGSVSTLTIQRTQQEDSAVYLCASSLVDDSPLHFGNGTRLTVT.

The rearrangement links TRBV7-9 to TRBJ2-7; 10 bases agree with TRBD2. Trimming removed 3 bases from V and 5 bases from J; junction bases left unmatched: 4. CDR1 and CDR2 (germline): SEHNR, FQNEAQ (reference sequence). The CDR3 contains 14 residues. CDR3 loop: CASSFSGGPHEQYF. CDR3 nucleotide sequence: TGTGCCAGCAGCTTTAGCGGGGGGCCTCACGAGCAGTACTTC.

The CDR3 protein is CATSRAGGENTEAFF. The CDR3 nucleotides read TGTGCCACCAGCAGAGCAGGGGGTGAGAACACTGAAGCTTTCTTT. The V call is TRBV15, the J call TRBJ1-1, with 7 bases that match TRBD1. Losses at the gene ends were 1 base for V and 1 base for J; bases not matched to a gene: 3. The CDR3 has 15 amino acids. Germline V lookup: CDR1 LNHNV, CDR2 YYDKDF (reference sequence).

The chain joins TRBV11-2 to TRBJ2-1; tentatively, D is TRBD2 (6 bases). Looked up from germline, CDR1 is SGHAT and CDR2 is FQNNGV. The V end lost 1 base, the J end lost 4 bases, and 8 bases lay between the germline ends. The CDR3 covers 14 residues. CDR3 bases: TGTGCCAGCAGCTTAGGGGGGGTTTACAATGAGCAGTTCTTC. As protein: CASSLGGVYNEQFF.

This chain connects TRBV7-2 to TRBJ2-2; D could derive from TRBD1 or TRBD2 (5 bases each). The CDR3 contains 14 residues. V shed 5 bases and J shed 5 bases, with 12 bases lying between them. Germline V gene sequence: CDR1 SGHTA, CDR2 FQGNSA. In DNA, the CDR3 is TGTGCCAGCAGCCGTGATGGGGGAACCGGGGAGCTGTTTTTT. Its protein is CASSRDGGTGELFF.

CDR3 bases: TGTGCCACCACGGGGGGCGGTAATGAGCAGTTCTTC. It yields the protein CATTGGGNEQFF. V usage is TRBV11-3 and J usage is TRBJ2-1, with a tentative D call TRBD2 (7 bases). CDR3 length: 12 amino acids. CDR1 is SGHNT and CDR2 is YENEEA in the germline V gene. Trimming left V 10 bases short and J 7 bases short, with 14 bases between.